These 5 T cell receptor beta chains were all obtained from the same sample, sequenced in a study of a mutant IDH1 vaccine in newly diagnosed glioma. Sequenced by immunoSEQ multiplex PCR; TCRdb stores in-frame clones only, minus some. The sample shows around 66,000 clones, 80% of them seen only once. The antigens for these receptors are not known. Stated time point: week 11, during vaccination. Topical imiquimod accompanied each vaccine dose, which consisted of 300 ug of mutant IDH1 20-mer peptide. The sequences come from PBMCs, collected from a glioma patient whose treatment included an IDH1 peptide vaccine. The receptors here all came from a man aged 45-65 years with glioma.

The rearrangement links TRBV9 to TRBJ2-2, with a possible D match to TRBD2 (5 bases). This CDR3 region has 14 residues. Between the trimmed V and J ends, which lost 0 bases and 6 bases, there was a span of 9 bases. Germline assignment: CDR1 SGDLS and CDR2 YYNGEE. CDR3 residues: CASSVEGVAGELFF. Here the CDR3 DNA reads TGTGCCAGCAGCGTAGAGGGAGTGGCCGGGGAGCTGTTTTTT.

The chain combines TRBV19 with TRBJ1-1; D gene uncertain. V was pared by 0 bases and J by 0 bases, with 5 bases between. The CDR3 totals 14 residues. Per the germline V gene, CDR1 is LNHDA and CDR2 is SQIVND (reference sequence). CDR3 in DNA: TGTGCCAGTAGTATAGAGGGAATGAACACTGAAGCTTTCTTT. This translates into CASSIEGMNTEAFF.

V gene TRBV7-7 combines with J gene TRBJ2-5; 7 bases are a match to TRBD2. CDR3 size: 15 residues. The junction had 6 bases not matched to a gene; V was cut back by 0 bases and J by 5 bases. Germline V gene lookup returns CDR1 SSHAT and CDR2 FNYEAQ (reference sequence). CDR3 loop: CASSLAGASGETQYF. In DNA, the CDR3 is TGTGCCAGCAGCTTAGCTGGGGCTAGCGGTGAGACCCAGTACTTC.

This clone was counted only a few times. The J gene is TRBJ2-3, the V gene TRBV5-4, with D uncertain. V was clipped by 2 bases and J by 2 bases, with 15 bases between them. CDR3 length equals 16 residues. From germline, CDR1 is SGHNT and CDR2 YYREEE (reference sequence). CDR3 nucleotide sequence: TGTGCCAGCAGCTTACGCTCGGGCGTTGTCACAGATACGCAGTATTTT. The encoded protein is CASSLRSGVVTDTQYF.

This clone has a handful of counts. This sequence joins TRBV2 and TRBJ1-2; D gene uncertain. This CDR3 region has 16 residues. Germline loops: CDR1 SNHLY, CDR2 FYNNEI. Trimming removed 4 bases from V and 1 base from J, with 16 bases in between. CDR3 amino acids: CASSGQGGQNNYGYTF. In nucleotides, the CDR3 is TGTGCCAGCAGTGGTCAAGGAGGGCAGAATAACTATGGCTACACCTTC.